The 22 T cell receptor beta chains given below trace back to one sample, sequenced in a study of blood T cell repertoires in COVID-19. Some clones are missing from TCRdb's copy, which holds only in-frame ones; the method was immunoSEQ multiplex PCR. The sample yields 300,000 or so clones, about 82% seen once. The sequencing sample was made of peripheral blood. The receptors were gathered from a woman in her forties or fifties with acute or convalescent COVID-19.

The chain has TRBV6-4 and TRBJ2-1; 11 bases are a match to TRBD2. V was pared by 5 bases and J by 2 bases, with 5 bases of the junction left unmatched. Germline V lookup: CDR1 MRHNA, CDR2 SNTAGT. The CDR3 runs to 16 residues. The CDR3 bases are TGTGCCAGCAGTACAAGACTAGCGGGGACCTACAATGAGCAGTTCTTC. Encoded protein: CASSTRLAGTYNEQFF.

The chain carries TRBV19 and TRBJ2-1; 7 positions match TRBD2. The CDR3 is 10 amino acids. Looked up from germline, CDR1 is LNHDA and CDR2 is SQIVND (reference sequence). The J segment lost 9 bases and the V segment lost 11 bases, leaving 4 bases of the junction unmatched. The CDR3 DNA follows: TGTGCCGTCGGGAGGAGTGAGCAGTTCTTC. This gives the protein CAVGRSEQFF. The whole variable domain, remainder taken from reference TRBV19 and TRBJ2-1, is DGGITQSPKYLFRKEGQNVTLSCEQNLNHDAMYWYRQDPGQGLRLIYYSQIVNDFQKGDIAEGYSVSREKKESFPLTVTSAQKNPTAFYLCAVGRSEQFFGPGTRLTVL.

This chain joins TRBV5-1 and TRBJ1-1; 7 nucleotides agree with TRBD1. V trimming: 1 base; J trimming: 2 bases; junction bases outside the gene matches: 8. This CDR3 has 16 residues. Looked up from germline, CDR1 is SGHRS and CDR2 is YFSETQ. The CDR3 loop reads CASSLHWTGGNTEAFF. The DNA for the CDR3 is TGCGCCAGCAGCTTGCACTGGACAGGAGGAAACACTGAAGCTTTCTTT.

This CDR3 reads CASSGDRGSYNEQFF. The CDR3, as DNA: TGTGCCAGCAGCGGGGACAGGGGAAGCTACAATGAGCAGTTCTTC. The genes are TRBV5-6 and TRBJ2-1, with 10 positions matching TRBD1. Germline loops: CDR1 SGHDT, CDR2 YYEEEE. V was pared by 4 bases and J by 3 bases, with 4 bases of the junction left unmatched. The length of the CDR3 is 15 residues.

The chain is built from TRBV7-2 and TRBJ2-7; 13 bases align to TRBD2. Unmatched junction bases numbered 6, after V lost 5 bases and J lost 5 bases. From germline, CDR1 is SGHTA and CDR2 FQGNSA. The CDR3 is 15 amino acids. This CDR3 reads CASSMTSGRSNEQYF. CDR3 sequence (DNA): TGTGCCAGCAGCATGACTAGCGGGAGGTCGAACGAGCAGTACTTC. Together with reference TRBV7-2 and TRBJ2-7, the CDR3 gives the full variable domain: GAGVSQSPSNKVTEKGKDVELRCDPISGHTALYWYRQSLGQGLEFLIYFQGNSAPDKSGLPSDRFSAERTGGSVSTLTIQRTQQEDSAVYLCASSMTSGRSNEQYFGPGTRLTVT.

CDR3 region: CASSQIRQGAGEQYF. The CDR3 nucleotides read TGTGCCAGCAGTCAAATTCGACAGGGGGCGGGAGAGCAGTACTTC. The V gene is TRBV27, the J gene TRBJ2-7, with 10 bases matching TRBD1. Germline CDR1 MNHEY, CDR2 SMNVEV (reference sequence). This CDR3 has 15 amino acids. V shed 5 bases, J shed 7 bases, and the junction held 11 bases outside the gene matches.

The chain is built from TRBV7-9 and TRBJ1-1, with D possibly TRBD1 on 5 matching bases. The germline V gene encodes CDR1 SEHNR and CDR2 FQNEAQ (reference sequence). This CDR3 region has 13 residues. V was trimmed by 5 bases and J by 5 bases, leaving 12 bases between them. The chain's CDR3 is CASSILGGTEAFF. DNA for the CDR3: TGTGCCAGCAGCATATTGGGGGGGACTGAAGCTTTCTTT.

V usage is TRBV7-8 and J usage is TRBJ2-7; 9 bases are a match to TRBD2. CDR1 is SGHVS, CDR2 FQNEAQ, per germline. V was pared by 5 bases and J by 1 base, with 12 bases of the junction left unmatched. The CDR3 sequence is 17 residues long. DNA for the CDR3: TGTGCCAGCAGCCCGGGTAGCGGGAGAGAACGATCCTACGAGCAGTACTTC. Protein product: CASSPGSGRERSYEQYF.

The sample holds one count of this clone. This chain links TRBV6-2 or TRBV6-3 with TRBJ2-7; D is possibly TRBD1 (5 bases). Germline CDR1 is MNHEY and CDR2 is SVGEGT. This CDR3 has 14 residues. V was shortened by 2 bases and J by 2 bases, with 10 bases between the two germline ends. CDR3 nucleotide sequence: TGTGCCAGCAGTTACCTTGCAGGGACCTACGAGCAGTACTTC. Residues: CASSYLAGTYEQYF.

This sequence joins TRBV10-3 and TRBJ2-2; 7 bases are shared with TRBD1. CDR3 length equals 14 residues. Germline V gene sequence: CDR1 ENHRY, CDR2 SYGVKD. V gave up 3 bases and J gave up 3 bases; unmatched junction bases: 1. The CDR3 spells CAISEDRDTGELFF. The CDR3 DNA follows: TGTGCCATCAGTGAAGACAGGGACACCGGGGAGCTGTTTTTT.

V gene TRBV30 combines with J gene TRBJ1-5; a weak D match, TRBD1 (6 bases). V lost 2 bases to trimming and J lost 5 bases, with 22 bases between them. The CDR3 consists of 17 residues. CDR1 GTSNPN and CDR2 SVGIG come from the germline V gene (reference sequence). The CDR3 coding sequence is TGTGCCTGGAGTCCTACCTTTTTGACAGGATTTGATCAGCCCCAGCATTTT. The encoded protein is CAWSPTFLTGFDQPQHF.

V usage is TRBV29-1 and J usage is TRBJ2-1, with a tentative D call TRBD1 (6 bases). Trimming pared 3 bases from V and 7 bases from J, leaving 10 bases between. The V gene's germline CDR1 is SQVTM and CDR2 ANQGSEA. This CDR3 is 12 amino acids long. The CDR3 spells CSVDRGGNEQFF. The CDR3 DNA sequence: TGCAGCGTTGACAGGGGCGGGAATGAGCAGTTCTTC.

The V and J genes are TRBV11-3 and TRBJ2-7; 11 bases map to TRBD1. Trimming cost V 4 bases and J 5 bases; bases outside gene matches: 4. This CDR3 comprises 14 residues. Germline lookup yields CDR1 SGHNT and CDR2 YENEEA. DNA for the CDR3: TGTGCCAGCAGCTCCGGGACAGGGGGAGACGAGCAGTACTTC. Translation: CASSSGTGGDEQYF.

The chain uses TRBV27 and TRBJ2-2, with 10 bases lining up with TRBD2. Germline CDR1 is MNHEY and CDR2 is SMNVEV (reference sequence). The CDR3 totals 16 residues. V lost 8 bases, J lost 5 bases, and 11 bases stayed unmatched. The CDR3 DNA reads TGTGCCAGCGGGGGTAGCGGGGGGCCGTTTACCGGGGAGCTGTTTTTT. Encoded protein: CASGGSGGPFTGELFF.

The chain uses TRBV28 and TRBJ1-3, with D unclear. The germline V and J ends were trimmed by 6 bases and 2 bases, with 11 bases remaining between them. This CDR3 is 14 amino acids long. Looked up from germline, CDR1 is MDHEN and CDR2 is SYDVKM. The CDR3 loop reads CASSPVGAGNTIYF. CDR3 bases: TGTGCCAGCAGCCCCGTTGGAGCTGGAAACACCATATATTTT.

The chain uses TRBV11-3 and TRBJ2-7; 9 bases fit TRBD2. V lost 4 bases to trimming and J lost 4 bases; unmatched junction nucleotides: 8. CDR1 and CDR2 (germline): SGHNT, YENEEA. This CDR3 is built from 15 residues. The CDR3 nucleotides are TGTGCCAGCAGCTCCCGGGCTAGCGGGACGTACGAGCAGTACTTC. This codes for CASSSRASGTYEQYF.

The rearrangement links TRBV28 to TRBJ1-6, with D possibly matching TRBD1 (5 bases). Deletions cut 5 bases from V and 4 bases from J, with 12 bases between. This CDR3 region has 15 residues. CDR1 and CDR2 from the germline V gene are MDHEN and SYDVKM. CDR3 region: CASSPRAGYNSPLHF. Here the CDR3 DNA reads TGTGCCAGCAGTCCAAGGGCAGGGTATAATTCACCCCTCCACTTT.

The chain combines TRBV27 with TRBJ1-1; D not resolved. With 7 bases removed from V and 2 bases from J, the gap between germline ends came to 14 bases. This CDR3 region has 14 residues. Germline CDR1 reads MNHEY; CDR2 reads SMNVEV (reference sequence). DNA of the CDR3: TGTGCCAGCATTCGACTCGGGAGAAACACTGAAGCTTTCTTT. Residues: CASIRLGRNTEAFF.

V gene TRBV6-2 or TRBV6-3 combines with J gene TRBJ2-7, with no clear D. V was trimmed by 5 bases and J by 0 bases, leaving 14 bases between them. In germline, CDR1 is MNHEY, CDR2 SVGEGT. The CDR3 is made up of 15 amino acids. CDR3 loop: CASSPLAVSSYEQYF. The CDR3 bases are TGTGCCAGCAGTCCCCTGGCGGTAAGCTCCTACGAGCAGTACTTC.

V and J are TRBV7-2 and TRBJ2-1, with 8 bases matching TRBD2. This CDR3 spans 16 amino acids. The trim removed 5 bases at V and 1 base at J, leaving 7 bases unmatched. Germline CDR1 is SGHTA and CDR2 is FQGNSA. CDR3 region: CASSQYGLASYNEQFF. In nucleotides, the CDR3 is TGTGCCAGCAGCCAATATGGACTAGCATCCTACAATGAGCAGTTCTTC.

The chain employs TRBV5-4 and TRBJ1-1; 7 bases map to TRBD1. J lost 0 bases, V lost 4 bases, and 9 bases had no gene match. CDR1 and CDR2 (germline): SGHNT, YYREEE (reference sequence). This CDR3 region has 16 residues. The CDR3 reads CASSPPPGQMNTEAFF. The CDR3 DNA follows: TGTGCCAGCAGCCCACCGCCGGGACAGATGAACACTGAAGCTTTCTTT.

A remark on this clone: This same CDR3 is encoded by further DNA sequences in the sample. The chain has TRBV24-1 and TRBJ2-5; 13 bases are shared with TRBD2. Germline values: CDR1 KGHDR, CDR2 SFDVKD. This CDR3 comprises 16 residues. Trimming removed 3 bases from V and 4 bases from J; junction bases left unmatched: 4. DNA for the CDR3: TGTGCCACCAGTGATCTAGGACTAGCGGGAGTAGAGACCCAGTACTTC. Translated, it gives CATSDLGLAGVETQYF.